These 32 T cell receptor beta chains share one sample of origin, sequenced in a study of T cells in Graves' hyperthyroidism and ophthalmopathy. Amplification targeted TCR beta CDR3 regions from RNA transcripts. The HTBI set primed first-round TCR CDR3 RT-PCR. One entry per CDR3 protein results from TCRdb running MiXCR on the multiplex PCR reads. Counted here are 410,000 or so distinct CDR3 sequences, approximately 15% occurring once; the ten biggest clones make up 13%. The sequencing input was blood. The origin of the receptors is a young man with Graves' ophthalmopathy.

This chain uses TRBV10-1 with TRBJ2-4; D not certain. With 3 bases removed from V and 4 bases from J, the gap between germline ends came to 10 bases. CDR3 length: 14 amino acids. Germline V gene sequence: CDR1 WNHNN, CDR2 SYGVQD (reference sequence). The DNA of the CDR3 is TGCGCCAGCAGTGAAAGGGCTGGGAAAAACATTCAGTACTTC. Residues: CASSERAGKNIQYF.

The rearrangement uses TRBV2 and TRBJ2-3; 10 bases fit TRBD2. The CDR3 sequence is 17 residues long. The germline V gene has CDR1 SNHLY and CDR2 FYNNEI. With V trimmed by 7 bases and J by 5 bases, 15 bases remained unmatched. CDR3 amino acids: CASTQGGSGRQGDTQYF. The CDR3 bases are TGTGCCAGCACCCAAGGGGGTAGCGGGAGGCAGGGAGATACGCAGTATTTT.

This clonotype was seen many times. The chain carries TRBV27 and TRBJ2-1, with TRBD1 identical over 7 bases. This CDR3 contains 15 residues. Per the germline V gene, CDR1 is MNHEY and CDR2 is SMNVEV (reference sequence). V gave up 11 bases and J gave up 4 bases; unmatched junction bases: 14. In DNA, the CDR3 is TGTGCCGGGCCCCGCTTACGACAGGGTTACAATGAGCAGTTCTTC. This translates into CAGPRLRQGYNEQFF.

This chain joins TRBV11-1 and TRBJ2-7; D uncertain. The V gene's germline CDR1 is SGHAT and CDR2 FQDESV (reference sequence). Deletions cut 2 bases from V and 6 bases from J, with 17 bases between. The CDR3 consists of 15 residues. Written as DNA, the CDR3 is TGTGCCAGCAGCTTAAGGTACAGCGCAACAGCCGAGCAGTACTTC. This sequence encodes CASSLRYSATAEQYF.

The J gene is TRBJ2-5, the V gene TRBV7-2; 10 bases are shared with TRBD2. The CDR3 extends over 15 amino acids. Germline trimming cut 6 bases from V and 4 bases from J; bases unmatched to any gene: 8. Germline V gene data show CDR1 as SGHTA and CDR2 as FQGNSA. The CDR3 region is CASSWGSGGLETQYF. Written as DNA, the CDR3 is TGTGCCAGCAGTTGGGGTAGCGGGGGGCTAGAGACCCAGTACTTC.

This clonotype was counted ten times or more. The chain carries TRBV13 and TRBJ2-1; D unclear. Between the trimmed V and J ends, which lost 4 bases and 8 bases, there was a span of 6 bases. The germline V gene encodes CDR1 PRHDT and CDR2 FYEKMQ (reference sequence). The CDR3 has 11 amino acids. This chain's CDR3 is CASSYLDEQFF. CDR3 in DNA: TGTGCCAGCAGCTACCTAGATGAGCAGTTCTTC.

This clonotype has a count of ten or more. The chain has TRBV27 and TRBJ2-7, with D maybe TRBD1 (6 bases). With 2 bases removed from V and 3 bases from J, the gap between germline ends came to 14 bases. This CDR3 has 15 residues. Per the germline V gene, CDR1 is MNHEY and CDR2 is SMNVEV (reference sequence). The CDR3 region is CASSLGRGQNYEQYF. The DNA for the CDR3 is TGTGCCAGCAGTTTAGGGCGAGGACAGAACTACGAGCAGTACTTC.

There are many counts of this clonotype. The chain couples TRBV2 to TRBJ2-2; D is perhaps TRBD1 (5 bases). Between the trimmed V and J ends, which lost 1 base and 0 bases, there was a span of 9 bases. CDR3 length: 16 residues. In germline, CDR1 is SNHLY, CDR2 FYNNEI. This chain's CDR3 is CASSEGWGANTGELFF. CDR3 nucleotides: TGTGCCAGCAGTGAAGGTTGGGGCGCGAACACCGGGGAGCTGTTTTTT.

This clonotype appeared many times. The J gene is TRBJ2-5, the V gene TRBV6-1; TRBD1 aligns across 10 bases. V dropped 2 bases and J dropped 5; count of bases not matched to a gene: 2. The CDR3 is 14 amino acids. The germline CDR1 and CDR2 sequences are MNHNS and SASEGT. The CDR3 bases are TGTGCCAGCAGTGAATGGACAGGGGGGGAGACCCAGTACTTC. Protein: CASSEWTGGETQYF.

This clonotype was recorded at least ten times. The chain has TRBV7-9 and TRBJ2-1, with 10 bases identical to TRBD2. There are 20 residues in the CDR3. CDR1 and CDR2 from the germline V gene are SEHNR and FQNEAQ (reference sequence). V dropped 4 bases and J dropped 7; count of bases not matched to a gene: 22. The CDR3 here is CASSSRPDPTSGTGGNEQFF. In nucleotides, the CDR3 is TGTGCCAGCAGCTCCCGCCCAGACCCAACTAGCGGGACTGGTGGGAATGAGCAGTTCTTC. Drawing the rest from reference TRBV7-9 and TRBJ2-1, the complete variable domain is DTGVSQNPRHKITKRGQNVTFRCDPISEHNRLYWYRQTLGQGPEFLTYFQNEAQLEKSRLLSDRFSAERPKGSFSTLEIQRTEQGDSAMYLCASSSRPDPTSGTGGNEQFFGPGTRLTVL.

This clonotype was recorded at least ten times. The chain combines TRBV27 with TRBJ2-3; D gene uncertain. V was cut by 1 base and J by 6 bases, with 14 bases left in between. Germline V CDR1 and CDR2: MNHEY, SMNVEV (reference sequence). The CDR3 is 15 amino acids. The CDR3 sequence is CASSLFRINPDTQYF. The CDR3 DNA reads TGTGCCAGCAGTTTATTCCGGATAAACCCCGATACGCAGTATTTT.

This clonotype has at least ten counts. The chain has TRBV11-2 and TRBJ1-5; a possible D gene is TRBD1 (5 bases). Looked up from germline, CDR1 is SGHAT and CDR2 is FQNNGV. CDR3 length equals 14 residues. Trimming left V 4 bases short and J 4 bases short, with 11 bases between. This chain's CDR3 is CASSSTDRNQPQHF. In nucleotides, the CDR3 is TGTGCCAGCAGCTCTACCGACAGAAATCAGCCCCAGCATTTT.

In this sample, this clonotype turned up a few times. The chain employs TRBV19 and TRBJ2-5; D is possibly TRBD1 or TRBD2 (5 bases each). V lost 5 bases to trimming and J lost 5 bases, with 15 bases between them. Germline-derived CDR1 and CDR2 are LNHDA and SQIVND (reference sequence). The CDR3 sequence is 14 residues long. CDR3 nucleotide sequence: TGTGCCAGTAGTGTCGGGGCAATCGGGGAGACCCAGTACTTC. Translating gives CASSVGAIGETQYF.

This clonotype was detected a few times. The chain carries TRBV20-1 and TRBJ2-1; TRBD2 agrees at 10 bases. With V trimmed by 1 base and J by 8 bases, 14 bases remained unmatched. The CDR3 runs to 17 residues. Germline V lookup: CDR1 DFQATT, CDR2 SNEGSKA (reference sequence). CDR3 sequence: CSARGLSTSGGAYEQFF. The CDR3 DNA follows: TGCAGTGCTAGAGGGCTATCTACCAGCGGGGGGGCATATGAGCAGTTCTTC.

This chain joins TRBV5-6 and TRBJ1-1, with D perhaps matching TRBD1 (5 bases). Trimming stripped 4 bases from V and 5 bases from J, with 21 bases between. The V gene's germline CDR1 is SGHDT and CDR2 YYEEEE. This CDR3 has 16 residues. DNA for the CDR3: TGTGCCAGCAGCCTCATTGGGGAGGGGCGAAGGACTGAAGCTTTCTTT. Amino acid sequence: CASSLIGEGRRTEAFF.

This chain uses TRBV2 with TRBJ2-7; 8 nucleotides match TRBD2. In germline, CDR1 is SNHLY, CDR2 FYNNEI. The CDR3 covers 15 residues. V was clipped by 9 bases and J by 0 bases; unmatched bases: 10. The CDR3 DNA reads TGTGCCAGTAGTCGCGGACTAGCCCTCTCCTACGAGCAGTACTTC. Amino acid sequence: CASSRGLALSYEQYF.

This clonotype was counted many times. The rearrangement joins TRBV3-1 to TRBJ2-1; 7 bases agree with TRBD2. The V segment lost 0 bases and the J segment 8 bases; nucleotides outside the gene matches: 10. Germline loops: CDR1 LGHDT, CDR2 YNNKEL (reference sequence). The CDR3 extends over 16 amino acids. The CDR3 region has the DNA TGTGCCAGCAGCCAAGATTGGGGAGGGGTCTGGGATGAGCAGTTCTTC. This sequence encodes CASSQDWGGVWDEQFF.

This sequence joins TRBV5-1 and TRBJ2-7, with a possible D match to TRBD1 (5 bases). CDR1 is SGHRS, CDR2 YFSETQ, per germline. V lost 2 bases, J lost 3 bases, and 9 bases lay in between. The CDR3 sequence is 13 residues long. The CDR3 nucleotides read TGCGCCAGCAGCTTAGTACAGGACTACGAGCAGTACTTC. It codes for CASSLVQDYEQYF.

Notes on this clonotype: This may be a read error, as it is one base from a much larger clone. In DNA, the CDR3 is TGTGCCAGCAGCTTGAGTCTAATCGCCTCCTACAATGAGCAGTACTTC. Its protein is CASSLSLIASYNEQYF. The J gene is TRBJ2-1, the V gene TRBV5-4; D unclear. The J call may be faulty, since TRBJ2-7 better matches the DNA end. The CDR3 is made up of 16 amino acids. Germline CDR1 and CDR2: SGHNT and YYREEE (reference sequence).

This chain links TRBV11-2 with TRBJ2-3, with a tentative D call TRBD2 (6 bases). CDR1 and CDR2 (germline): SGHAT, FQNNGV. The length of the CDR3 is 15 residues. Trimming removed 4 bases at V and 2 bases at J, with 13 bases between. The CDR3 loop is CASSYTWGVTDTQYF. In DNA, the CDR3 is TGTGCCAGCAGCTACACATGGGGGGTCACAGATACGCAGTATTTT.

Ten or more counts support this clonotype. This chain links TRBV3-1 with TRBJ2-7, with D unresolved. There are 15 residues in the CDR3. V lost 0 bases, J lost 3 bases, and 12 bases lay in between. The germline CDR1 and CDR2 sequences are LGHDT and YNNKEL (reference sequence). The CDR3 nucleotides read TGTGCCAGCAGCCAAGAGGTTTCAGCAAGCTACGAGCAGTACTTC. Translated, it gives CASSQEVSASYEQYF.

In its sample, this clonotype was seen many times. The V and J genes are TRBV11-2 and TRBJ2-7, with 8 bases identical to TRBD2. V was clipped by 3 bases and J by 0 bases; unmatched bases: 4. Germline V gene lookup returns CDR1 SGHAT and CDR2 FQNNGV. The CDR3 covers 15 residues. CDR3 nucleotides: TGTGCCAGCAGCTTCGCCAGCGGGAGCTCCTACGAGCAGTACTTC. It specifies CASSFASGSSYEQYF.

Turning to this clonotype: A much larger clone sits a single nucleotide away, making a read error possible. This chain joins TRBV7-9 and TRBJ2-1; TRBD1 might be the D (5 bases). In germline, CDR1 is SEHNR, CDR2 FQNEAQ (reference sequence). The CDR3 runs to 14 residues. In DNA, the CDR3 is TGTGCCAGCAGCTTAGAAGGGGAATACAATGGGCAGTTCTTC. Translated: CASSLEGEYNGQFF.

This clonotype was found many times. The rearrangement joins TRBV3-1 to TRBJ1-5; possible D gene TRBD1, 6 bases. V shed 4 bases and J shed 0 bases, with 7 bases lying between them. The CDR3 is 14 residues long. CDR1 LGHDT and CDR2 YNNKEL come from the germline V gene (reference sequence). In nucleotides, the CDR3 is TGTGCCAGCAGCCGGGACACTAGCAATCAGCCCCAGCATTTT. Protein product: CASSRDTSNQPQHF. Supplemented by reference TRBV3-1 and TRBJ1-5, the full variable domain reads DTAVSQTPKYLVTQMGNDKSIKCEQNLGHDTMYWYKQDSKKFLKIMFSYNNKELIINETVPNRFSPKSPDKAHLNLHINSLELGDSAVYFCASSRDTSNQPQHFGDGTRLSIL.

In its sample, this clonotype was seen a few times. The chain employs TRBV6-5 and TRBJ2-3; D gene unclear. V lost 2 bases, J lost 0 bases, and 9 bases lay in between. The CDR3 is 15 residues long. Germline V gene sequence: CDR1 MNHEY, CDR2 SVGAGI. CDR3 amino acids: CASSYGASSTDTQYF. The DNA for the CDR3 is TGTGCCAGCAGTTACGGAGCTTCTAGCACAGATACGCAGTATTTT.

This clonotype showed up many times. The chain has TRBV3-1 and TRBJ1-2; D not resolved. V was pared by 1 base and J by 6 bases, with 6 bases between. The CDR3 loop spans 12 amino acids. CDR1 is LGHDT and CDR2 is YNNKEL in the germline V gene (reference sequence). CDR3 in amino acids: CASSQGEHGYTF. The CDR3 nucleotides read TGTGCCAGCAGCCAAGGGGAGCATGGCTACACCTTC.

This chain connects TRBV4-1 to TRBJ2-3; 10 nucleotides line up with TRBD1. This CDR3 region has 16 residues. V was pared by 3 bases and J by 5 bases, with 8 bases of the junction left unmatched. Germline loops: CDR1 MGHRA, CDR2 YSYEKL. CDR3 coding DNA: TGCGCCAGCAGCCAGGGCTCGGACAGGGGGAGAGATACGCAGTATTTT. Translating gives CASSQGSDRGRDTQYF.

This clonotype came up a few times. A read error may explain this, as a much larger clone is one base away. The chain joins TRBV5-1 to TRBJ2-3; D is undetermined. CDR1 and CDR2 (germline): SGHRS, YFSETQ. The CDR3 extends over 12 amino acids. Trimming shortened V by 3 bases and J by 2 bases, and 4 bases separated the two germline ends. This chain's CDR3 is CASSSNTDTQYF. The DNA for the CDR3 is TGCGCCAGCAGCTCCAACACAGATACGCAGTATTTT.

This clonotype was observed many times. The rearrangement joins TRBV27 to TRBJ2-5; 10 bases match TRBD1. This CDR3 spans 16 amino acids. The trim removed 3 bases at V and 4 bases at J, leaving 8 bases unmatched. The germline CDR1 and CDR2 sequences are MNHEY and SMNVEV (reference sequence). CDR3 sequence reads: CASSFLGQGLRETQYF. DNA for the CDR3: TGTGCCAGCAGTTTCTTGGGACAGGGGCTTCGAGAGACCCAGTACTTC.

This chain connects TRBV5-5 to TRBJ1-5, with a weak D call TRBD1 (6 bases). The CDR3 totals 15 residues. Trimming stripped 5 bases from V and 6 bases from J, with 18 bases between. In germline, CDR1 is SGHKS, CDR2 YYEKEE (reference sequence). The CDR3 DNA reads as TGTGCCAGCAGGCCAAAAACAGGGTGGGGTCAGCCCCAGCATTTT. Amino acids: CASRPKTGWGQPQHF. The full variable domain, completed using reference TRBV5-5 and TRBJ1-5, is DAGVTQSPTHLIKTRGQQVTLRCSPISGHKSVSWYQQVLGQGPQFIFQYYEKEERGRGNFPDRFSARQFPNYSSELNVNALLLGDSALYLCASRPKTGWGQPQHFGDGTRLSIL.

This clonotype has more than one count but fewer than ten. At one of its ends the junction is not consistent with the germline gene, which may arise from a read error. The chain employs TRBV4-1 and TRBJ1-2; D ambiguous. The CDR3 extends over 11 amino acids. Germline V lookup: CDR1 MGHRA, CDR2 YSYEKL. In DNA, the CDR3 is TGCGCCAGCGGCCAAGATGCAGGCTACACCTTC. This gives the protein CASGQDAGYTF.

The chain has TRBV30 and TRBJ2-5, with D uncertain. The CDR3 loop spans 11 amino acids. Germline loops: CDR1 GTSNPN, CDR2 SVGIG (reference sequence). Trimming shortened V by 0 bases and J by 7 bases, and 6 bases separated the two germline ends. The CDR3 nucleotides read TGTGCCTGGAGTGTACCTGGGACCCAGTACTTC. Translation gives CAWSVPGTQYF.